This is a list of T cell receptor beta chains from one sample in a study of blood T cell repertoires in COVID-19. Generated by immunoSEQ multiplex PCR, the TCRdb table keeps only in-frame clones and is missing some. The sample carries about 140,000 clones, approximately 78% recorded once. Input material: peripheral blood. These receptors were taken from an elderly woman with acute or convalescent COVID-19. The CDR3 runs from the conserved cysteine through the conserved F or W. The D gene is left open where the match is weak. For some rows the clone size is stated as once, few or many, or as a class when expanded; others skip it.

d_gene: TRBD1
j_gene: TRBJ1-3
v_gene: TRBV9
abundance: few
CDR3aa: CASSTRDRGNTIYF
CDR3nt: TGTGCCAGCAGCACCCGGGACAGGGGAAACACCATATATTTT

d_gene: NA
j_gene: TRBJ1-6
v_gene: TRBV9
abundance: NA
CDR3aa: CASSVAEGGTQSPLHF
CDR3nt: TGTGCCAGCAGCGTAGCGGAGGGAGGGACGCAGTCACCCCTCCACTTT

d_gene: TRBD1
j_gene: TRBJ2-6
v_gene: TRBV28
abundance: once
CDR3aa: CASSPGTGFPGANVLTF
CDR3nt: TGTGCCAGCAGTCCCGGGACAGGATTTCCCGGGGCCAACGTCCTGACTTTC

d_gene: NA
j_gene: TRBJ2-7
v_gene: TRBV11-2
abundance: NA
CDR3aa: CASSLASDYEQYF
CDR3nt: TGTGCCAGCAGCTTGGCTAGCGACTACGAGCAGTACTTC

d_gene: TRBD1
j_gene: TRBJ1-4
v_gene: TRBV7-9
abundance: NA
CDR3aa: CASRVGQNPVEKLFF
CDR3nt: TGTGCCAGCAGGGTGGGACAGAACCCCGTAGAAAAACTGTTTTTT

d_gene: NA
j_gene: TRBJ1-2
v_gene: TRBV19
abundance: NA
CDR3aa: CASSMNRWTNYGYTF
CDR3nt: TGTGCCAGTAGTATGAACAGGTGGACTAACTATGGCTACACCTTC

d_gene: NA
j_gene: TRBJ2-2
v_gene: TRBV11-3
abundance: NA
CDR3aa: CASSRAGTGELFF
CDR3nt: TGTGCCAGCAGCCGGGCGGGCACCGGGGAGCTGTTTTTT

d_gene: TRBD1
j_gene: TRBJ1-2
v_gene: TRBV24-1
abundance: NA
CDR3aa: CATSPGTAYGYTF
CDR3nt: TGTGCCACCAGCCCCGGGACAGCCTATGGCTACACCTTC

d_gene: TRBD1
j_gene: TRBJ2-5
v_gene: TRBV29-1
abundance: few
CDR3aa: CSVVLGGVSSETQYF
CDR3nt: TGCAGCGTTGTGTTAGGGGGCGTATCATCGGAGACCCAGTACTTC

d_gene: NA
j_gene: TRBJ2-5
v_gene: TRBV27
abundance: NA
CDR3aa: CASSEGRVRRETQYF
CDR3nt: TGTGCCAGCAGTGAGGGAAGGGTGAGGCGGGAGACCCAGTACTTC

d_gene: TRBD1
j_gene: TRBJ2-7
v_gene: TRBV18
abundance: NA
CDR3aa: CASSLGQGIYYEQYF
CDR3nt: TGTGCCAGCTCACTAGGACAGGGGATTTACTACGAGCAGTACTTC

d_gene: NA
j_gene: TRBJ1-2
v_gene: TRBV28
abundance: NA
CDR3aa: CASSSSLYGYTF
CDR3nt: TGTGCCAGCAGTTCCAGTCTCTATGGCTACACCTTC

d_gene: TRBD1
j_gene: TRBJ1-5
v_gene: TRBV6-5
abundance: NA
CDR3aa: CASRRDRDQPQHF
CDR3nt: TGTGCCAGCAGACGCGACAGGGATCAGCCCCAGCATTTT

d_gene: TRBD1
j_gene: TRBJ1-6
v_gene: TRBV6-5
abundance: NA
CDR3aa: CASSSDRGKSPLHF
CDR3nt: TGTGCCAGCAGCTCGGACAGGGGAAAGTCACCCCTCCACTTT

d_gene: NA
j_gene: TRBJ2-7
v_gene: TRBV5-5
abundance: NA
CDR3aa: CASSLAGGLPVYEQYF
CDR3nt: TGTGCCAGCAGCTTGGCCGGGGGGCTACCGGTCTACGAGCAGTACTTC

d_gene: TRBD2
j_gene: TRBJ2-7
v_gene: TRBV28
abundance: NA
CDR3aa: CASSFLAGEQYF
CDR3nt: TGTGCCAGCAGTTTTCTAGCGGGAGAGCAGTACTTC

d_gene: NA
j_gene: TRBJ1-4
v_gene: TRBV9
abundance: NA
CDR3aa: CASSVGGGYSEKLFF
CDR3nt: TGTGCCAGCAGCGTAGGTGGGGGCTACAGTGAAAAACTGTTTTTT

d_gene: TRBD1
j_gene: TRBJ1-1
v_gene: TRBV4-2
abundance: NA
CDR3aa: CASTQGQGYTEAFF
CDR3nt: TGTGCCAGCACCCAAGGACAGGGATATACTGAAGCTTTCTTT

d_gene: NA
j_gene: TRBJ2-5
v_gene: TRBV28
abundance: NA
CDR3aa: CASSLPAGGRETQYF
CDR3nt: TGTGCCAGCAGTTTACCCGCCGGAGGGAGAGAGACCCAGTACTTC

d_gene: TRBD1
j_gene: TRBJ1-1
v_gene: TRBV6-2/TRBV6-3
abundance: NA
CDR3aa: CASSSIIGTGKAFF
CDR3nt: TGTGCCAGCAGTTCCATTATCGGGACAGGAAAAGCTTTCTTT

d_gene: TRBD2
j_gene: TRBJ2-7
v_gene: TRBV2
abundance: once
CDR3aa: CASSATSGGPYEQYF
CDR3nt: TGTGCCAGCAGCGCGACTAGCGGGGGACCCTACGAGCAGTACTTC

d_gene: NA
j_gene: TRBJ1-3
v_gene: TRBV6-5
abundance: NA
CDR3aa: CASRLQGAGNTIYF
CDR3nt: TGTGCCAGCAGACTTCAGGGCGCTGGAAACACCATATATTTT

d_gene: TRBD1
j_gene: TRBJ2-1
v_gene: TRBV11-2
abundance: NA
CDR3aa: CASSLESGQEYNEQFF
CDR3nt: TGTGCCAGCAGCTTAGAGTCGGGACAGGAGTACAATGAGCAGTTCTTC

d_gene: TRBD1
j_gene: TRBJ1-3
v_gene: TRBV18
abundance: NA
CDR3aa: CASSSGTGTGNTIYF
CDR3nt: TGTGCCAGCTCTTCCGGGACAGGGACTGGAAACACCATATATTTT

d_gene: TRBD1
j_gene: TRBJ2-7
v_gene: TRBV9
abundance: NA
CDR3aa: CASSPHRDRGYEQYF
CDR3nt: TGTGCCAGCAGCCCCCACCGGGACAGGGGCTACGAGCAGTACTTC

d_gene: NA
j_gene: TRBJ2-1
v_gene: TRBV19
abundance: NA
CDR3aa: CASTEVRGGRYNEQFF
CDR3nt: TGTGCCAGTACTGAAGTGAGAGGGGGACGATACAATGAGCAGTTCTTC

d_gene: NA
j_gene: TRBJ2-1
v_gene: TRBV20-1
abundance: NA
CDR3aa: CSAGPTVAVF
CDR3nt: TGCAGTGCTGGCCCTACCGTTGCGGTCTTC

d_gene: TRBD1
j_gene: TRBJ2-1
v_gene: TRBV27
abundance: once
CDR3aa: CASSADRVSNEQFF
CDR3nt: TGTGCCAGCAGTGCTGACAGGGTTAGCAATGAGCAGTTCTTC

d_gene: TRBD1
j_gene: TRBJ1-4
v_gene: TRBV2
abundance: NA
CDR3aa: CASGTGFDEKLFF
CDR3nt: TGTGCCAGCGGGACAGGGTTTGATGAAAAACTGTTTTTT

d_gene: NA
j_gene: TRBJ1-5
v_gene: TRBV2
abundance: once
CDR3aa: CASSEARIRPEPQHF
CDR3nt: TGTGCCAGCAGTGAGGCTAGGATTCGGCCGGAGCCCCAGCATTTT

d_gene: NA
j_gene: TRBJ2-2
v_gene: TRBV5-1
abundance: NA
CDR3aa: CASSLGADSLTGELFF
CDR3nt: TGCGCCAGCAGCTTGGGGGCGGACAGCCTAACCGGGGAGCTGTTTTTT

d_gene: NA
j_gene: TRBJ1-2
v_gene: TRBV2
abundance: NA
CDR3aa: CATSRTLNYGYTF
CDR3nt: TGTGCCACGTCACGGACACTCAACTATGGCTACACCTTC

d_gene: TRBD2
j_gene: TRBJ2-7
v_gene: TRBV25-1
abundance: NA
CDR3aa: CASSDPGTSGDEQYF
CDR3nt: TGTGCCAGCAGTGATCCCGGGACTAGCGGGGACGAGCAGTACTTC

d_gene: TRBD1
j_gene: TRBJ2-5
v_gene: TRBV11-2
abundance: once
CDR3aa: CASSRTGPQETQYF
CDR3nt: TGTGCCAGCAGCCGGACAGGCCCCCAAGAGACCCAGTACTTC

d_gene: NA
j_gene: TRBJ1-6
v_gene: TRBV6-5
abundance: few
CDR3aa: CASSYSTMGNSPLHF
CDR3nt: TGTGCCAGCAGTTACTCCACTATGGGTAATTCACCCCTCCACTTT

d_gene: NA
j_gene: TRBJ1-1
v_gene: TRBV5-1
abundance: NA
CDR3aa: CASSLGSGTEAFF
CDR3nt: TGCGCCAGCAGCTTGGGGTCCGGCACTGAAGCTTTCTTT

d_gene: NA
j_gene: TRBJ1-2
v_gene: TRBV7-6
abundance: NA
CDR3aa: CASSSGIGSTNYGYTF
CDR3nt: TGTGCCAGCAGCTCCGGAATCGGGAGCACTAACTATGGCTACACCTTC

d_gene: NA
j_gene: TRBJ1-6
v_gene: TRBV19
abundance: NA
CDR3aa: CASSIAIGVSSPLHF
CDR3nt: TGTGCCAGTAGTATAGCCATAGGGGTCAGCTCACCCCTCCACTTT

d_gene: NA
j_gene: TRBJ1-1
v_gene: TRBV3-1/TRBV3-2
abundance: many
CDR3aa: CASSQAHRGRGLLRNTEAFF
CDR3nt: TGTGCCAGCAGCCAAGCTCATAGGGGCAGGGGTCTATTGCGGAACACTGAAGCTTTCTTT

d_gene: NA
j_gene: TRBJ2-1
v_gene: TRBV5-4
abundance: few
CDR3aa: CASSPRQGSYNEQFF
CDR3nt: TGTGCCAGCAGCCCACGGCAGGGATCCTACAATGAGCAGTTCTTC

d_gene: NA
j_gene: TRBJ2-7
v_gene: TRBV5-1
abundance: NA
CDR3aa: CASRGGGVHEQYF
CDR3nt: TGCGCCAGCAGAGGCGGAGGGGTTCACGAGCAGTACTTC

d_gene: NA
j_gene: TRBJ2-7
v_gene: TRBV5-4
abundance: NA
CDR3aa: CASSSFTGGGYEQYF
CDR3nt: TGTGCCAGCAGCTCCTTTACAGGGGGGGGTTACGAGCAGTACTTC

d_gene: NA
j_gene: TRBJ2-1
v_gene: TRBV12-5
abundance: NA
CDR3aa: CASGLPGSHEQFF
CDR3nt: TGTGCTAGTGGTTTGCCCGGTTCCCATGAGCAGTTCTTC

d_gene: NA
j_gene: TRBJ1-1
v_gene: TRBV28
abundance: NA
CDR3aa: CASSGGRQGINTEAFF
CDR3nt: TGTGCCAGCAGTGGGGGTAGGCAGGGGATTAACACTGAAGCTTTCTTT

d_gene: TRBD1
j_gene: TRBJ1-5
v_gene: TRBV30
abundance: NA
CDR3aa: CAWSGTGGAGQPQHF
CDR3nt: TGTGCCTGGAGCGGGACAGGGGGCGCCGGTCAGCCCCAGCATTTT

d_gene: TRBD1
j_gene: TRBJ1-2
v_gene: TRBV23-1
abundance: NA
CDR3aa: CASSQSRQGSYGYTF
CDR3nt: TGCGCCAGCAGTCAATCTCGACAGGGATCCTATGGCTACACCTTC

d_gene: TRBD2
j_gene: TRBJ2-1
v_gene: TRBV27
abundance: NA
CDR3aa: CATTWASGRAGDEQFF
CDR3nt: TGTGCCACCACTTGGGCTAGCGGGAGGGCGGGGGACGAGCAGTTCTTC

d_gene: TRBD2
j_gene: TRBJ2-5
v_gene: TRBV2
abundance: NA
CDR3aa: CASSEAWRGGWETQYF
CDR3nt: TGTGCCAGCAGTGAAGCATGGCGGGGGGGCTGGGAGACCCAGTACTTC

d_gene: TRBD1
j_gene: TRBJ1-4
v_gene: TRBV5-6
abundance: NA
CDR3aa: CASSLSRGTGTHEKLFF
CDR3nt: TGTGCCAGCAGCTTGTCGCGGGGGACAGGGACGCATGAAAAACTGTTTTTT

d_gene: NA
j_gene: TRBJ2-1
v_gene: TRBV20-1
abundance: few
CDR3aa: CSARGRDKQFF
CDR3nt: TGCAGTGCTAGGGGCCGGGACAAGCAGTTCTTC

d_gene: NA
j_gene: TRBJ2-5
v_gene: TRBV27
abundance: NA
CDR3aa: CASSFYPDLGGRETQYF
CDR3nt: TGTGCCAGCAGTTTTTACCCAGACTTGGGGGGACGAGAGACCCAGTACTTC

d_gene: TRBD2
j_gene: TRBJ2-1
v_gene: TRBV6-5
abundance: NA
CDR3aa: CASLAVGVYNEQFF
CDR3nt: TGTGCCAGTCTAGCGGTCGGTGTGTACAATGAGCAGTTCTTC

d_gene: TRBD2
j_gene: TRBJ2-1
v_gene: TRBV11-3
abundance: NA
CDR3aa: CASSARGGRAGSSYNEQFF
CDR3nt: TGTGCCAGCAGCGCCAGAGGCGGGAGGGCCGGATCGTCCTACAATGAGCAGTTCTTC

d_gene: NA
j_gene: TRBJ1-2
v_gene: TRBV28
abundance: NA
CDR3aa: CASAGGRDYGYTF
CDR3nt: TGTGCCAGCGCGGGGGGGAGGGACTATGGCTACACCTTC